This entry describes one TCR beta chain. The repertoire was sequenced with immunoSEQ multiplex PCR; TCRdb's copy has only in-frame clones and lacks some. There are 55,000 to 80,000 clones in the sample; about 92% occur only once, and 5% to 7% lies in the top ten. This sample was included in a study of control samples from healthy donors and cancer patients. The CDR3 spans 15 residues. The V gene end was trimmed by 4 bases and the J gene end by 7 bases; junction bases not matched to a gene: 8. CDR1 MNHEY and CDR2 SVGEGT come from the germline V gene. This TCR was recovered from a man aged 55 to 69 with colorectal cancer. The sample comprised PBMCs. This rearrangement joins TRBV6-2 or TRBV6-3 to TRBJ2-1; TRBD2 matches at 9 bases. This CDR3 is CASSWRRGGRNEQFF. CDR3 DNA sequence: TGTGCCAGCAGTTGGCGGCGGGGGGGCCGGAATGAGCAGTTCTTC.